This T cell receptor beta chain was retrieved from a study of post-analysis software for immune sequencing data (dated by TCRdb to about 2015). At the level of the whole study: The recorded disease courses included relapsing-remitting, secondary progressive and progressive-relapsing multiple sclerosis, and some patients had no subtype annotation. The patient repertoires were compared against approximately ten previously published healthy control repertoires obtained from donors aged roughly 6 to 26 years. A subset of samples was prepared in parallel using single-end sample barcoding, then pooled and co-amplified after Illumina adapter ligation. What the research found in general, with its limitations: Significantly lower normalized Chao1 diversity was found in multiple sclerosis patients than in controls, suggesting substantial peripheral T-cell clonal expansion. When samples were clustered directly using the F measure, samples prepared in the same batch co-clustered strongly, which prompted a batch-effect correction. Significantly higher frequencies in patients than in controls were found for roughly 5 TRBV segments, including TRBV5-6, TRBV5-1 and TRBV20-1. The control group was slightly older than the multiple sclerosis patient group.

The library was made by PCR. The reads were generated on an Illumina HiSeq 2500. To reduce PCR and sequencing biases, unique molecular identifiers were incorporated into the TCR beta cDNA libraries. Per 1 to 10 million input T cells, some 500,000 cDNA molecules were obtained, such that each molecule approximated one T cell. The patient libraries were prepared and sequenced with the same protocol used for the earlier healthy control dataset. Within a given batch, samples were prepared together, multiplexed and sequenced on the same HiSeq lane. Concerning the study's data processing: Raw barcoded reads were processed with MIGEC, and single-read molecular identifier groups were discarded before consensus assembly and CDR3 extraction. VDJtools was used for post-analysis of the clonotype tables, with diversity normalized by down-sampling every dataset to the smallest sample size. Repertoire overlap clustering matched CDR3 amino acid but not nucleotide sequences to correct batch-related cross-sample contamination. Using fastp trimming at Q25 and MiXCR clonotype assembly, TCRdb reanalyzed the public sequencing data and kept in-frame beta chains. Identical CDR3 protein sequences are pooled into one entry, listed with their most common genes and DNA. The V and J calls and clone size are TCRdb's, not the authors'. The sample records hundreds of thousands of distinct CDR3 sequences, 59% of which are singletons. 11% of the sample goes to the ten largest clones.

Including the terminal cysteine and phenylalanine, the CDR3 comprises 15 residues. Only CDR3 DNA is held: 45 bases, read in frame from base 1. CDR1 DFQATT and CDR2 SNEGSKA are derived from the germline V gene (reference sequence). V ends up 3 bases short and J 0 bases short, with an unmatched junction base count of 6. TCR beta repertoires were profiled from peripheral blood of more than ten young patients with multiple sclerosis to demonstrate the VDJtools post-analysis software. The multiple sclerosis patients were children and adolescents between roughly 6 and 17 years of age. In this sample, this clonotype turned up a few times. Its antigen has not been determined. No base qualities exist here, and no much larger clone lies one base off it.

Material: blood. The chain is encoded by TRBV20-1 joined to TRBJ2-3, with 7 central nucleotides matching TRBD2. The source is a girl aged 2-10 years with multiple sclerosis. The nucleotides read TGCAGTGCTAGTCGGCTAGCGGTCAGCACAGATACGCAGTATTTT. It translates to CSASRLAVSTDTQYF.